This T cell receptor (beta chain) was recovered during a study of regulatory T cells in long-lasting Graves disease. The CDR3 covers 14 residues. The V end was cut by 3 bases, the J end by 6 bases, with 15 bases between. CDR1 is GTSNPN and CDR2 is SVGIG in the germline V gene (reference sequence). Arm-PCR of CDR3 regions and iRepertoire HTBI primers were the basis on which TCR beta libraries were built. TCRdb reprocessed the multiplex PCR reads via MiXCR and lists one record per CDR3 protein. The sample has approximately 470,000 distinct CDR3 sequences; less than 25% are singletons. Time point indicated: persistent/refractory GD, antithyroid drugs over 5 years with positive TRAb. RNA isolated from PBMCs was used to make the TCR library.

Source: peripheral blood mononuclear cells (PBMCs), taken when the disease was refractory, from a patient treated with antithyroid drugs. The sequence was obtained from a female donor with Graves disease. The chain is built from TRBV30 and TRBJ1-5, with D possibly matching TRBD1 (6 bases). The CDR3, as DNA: TGTGCCTGGAGCACCGCTCAGGGGCGTCAGCCCCAGCATTTT. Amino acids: CAWSTAQGRQPQHF.